The following is a TCR beta chain sequence with its context. A few counts support this clone. The antigen it binds to is not known. Base-call qualities are not available, and no considerably larger clone is one nucleotide away. The cohort was made up of 500 to 800 healthy bone marrow donors. All cohort members were sampled while nominally healthy, although unrecorded immune exposures were likely present. The donor was CMV seropositive and belonged to the group of about 290 seropositive cohort members. Each donor provided a peripheral blood sample, and peripheral blood mononuclear cells were used for TCR beta sequencing. The Qiagen DNeasy Blood Extraction Kit was used to extract genomic DNA from the blood cell samples. This entry is derived from a study of cytomegalovirus exposure and HLA in healthy donors (dated by TCRdb to 2016 to 2017). About the investigation overall: In an earlier analysis of under 750 of the donors, under 300 Gb of sequence data and 117 million unique TCR beta sequences from roughly 190 million T cells were reported. About 280 gigabases of sequencing data and approximately 92 million unique TCR sequences made up an early release that covered over 550 HLA-typed donors. Among the roughly 430 genotyped donors, more than 70% belonged to the genetic ancestry cluster associated with self-reported Caucasian donors. The aim of the study was to test whether cataloging public T cell receptors could identify signatures of past pathogen exposure. The T cell repertoires of 670 or so subjects were profiled by immunosequencing and related to cytomegalovirus serostatus. Along with the 666-subject first cohort, a separate validation cohort of around 120 different subjects was used. The study combined high-throughput TCR immunosequencing, statistical association of individual TCRs with disease status, and machine learning to predict cytomegalovirus infection status. A later analysis re-analyzed previously published TCR beta repertoires from approximately 670 donors and added high-resolution HLA genotyping to study TCR occurrence patterns. Rather than drawing on any new phenotypic data, the later analysis identified candidate immune exposures from TCR beta sequences and the way those sequences occurred across donors. An earlier analysis of about 620 of the donors applied high-throughput TCR beta sequencing to assess whether each TCR beta V gene segment acted as functional or pseudogenic. Donor age, sex, ethnicity and CMV serostatus were compiled together with the repertoire data. A later genetic analysis used genome-wide SNP genotypes for about three fifths of the roughly 700 donors, treating that subset as a discovery cohort. Every repertoire in the discovery cohort had been generated on one and the same sequencing platform. HLA typing included class I and class II loci at four-digit resolution. The number of donors typed differed by locus, with about 629-640 for A, B, C, DRB1 and DQB1, around 560 for DQA1, approximately 570 for DPA1, and under 490 for DPB1. Several DR-DQ haplotypes were treated as single units for association and clustering because of strong linkage in the cohort. On average, 235,054 unique TCR beta nucleotide sequences were sequenced per donor among some 430 genotyped donors of the cohort, with roughly 18% of those sequences being non-productive.

Library preparation was by the immunoSEQ multiplex PCR assay. A mixture of 60 forward primers for TCR Vbeta segments and 13 reverse primers for TCR Jbeta segments was used in the multiplex PCR. Amplification of the CDR3 region of rearranged TCR beta genes was performed with a multiplex PCR assay on genomic DNA. On the Illumina HiSeq System, the amplified TCR beta libraries were sequenced as 87-base-pair reads. From the authors' description of their analysis: Across the 700 or so repertoires, a later analysis counted tens of millions of unique TCR beta chains, 9.5 million to 13 million of which were shared by at least two donors. To remove PCR and sequencing errors, raw reads were error-corrected and collapsed into unique sequences using a nearest-neighbor algorithm that merged closely related sequences. Alignment of CDR3 sequences to IMGT reference sequences was used to assign V, D and J gene segments. For a sequence to be retained, a match of at least six nucleotides to both a V gene segment and a J gene segment was required. Rearrangements were called productive when the CDR3 lacked stop codons and stayed in frame with V and J; all others were non-productive. CDR3 was defined according to IMGT convention as the region running from the second conserved V-encoded cysteine to the conserved J-encoded phenylalanine. The earlier analysis of approximately 590 of the donors excluded any sequence lacking an unambiguous match to a single V gene segment. In an earlier analysis of a few hundred of the donors, a V segment was called functional when productive rearrangements were above 56.7%, and segregating when the standard deviation between donors exceeded 5%. To diagnose cytomegalovirus status from the catalog of TCR beta chain sequences, a statistical classification framework was built. V and J gene assignment, in a later analysis, came from comparing TCR nucleotide sequences with IMGT/GENE-DB human TR gene sequences. A later analysis assigned CDR3 sequences and most-parsimonious VDJ recombination scenarios with the TCRdist pipeline. In a later analysis, each TCR beta chain was defined by its CDR3 amino acid sequence together with its V-gene family, and reads without a unique V-gene family were excluded. In a later analysis, 450 to 600 highly shared, low-generation-probability nucleotide sequences were removed to address suspected cross-contamination and a sequencing artifact. In a later analysis, a clonal expansion index for each public chain was calculated from normalized within-repertoire ranks of inferred template counts. In a later analysis, generation probabilities were computed using a VDJ recombination model fitted to out-of-frame rearrangements, and the results were checked against IGoR. In a later analysis, hypergeometric tests were used to score TCR-TCR, TCR-HLA and TCR-CMV co-occurrence, with a repertoire-size bias correction applied to TCR pairs. A later analysis estimated false discovery rates by permuting HLA or CMV assignments 20 times. A later analysis grouped co-occurring TCRs with DBSCAN, adding TCRdist sequence similarity when clustering within HLA-allele-positive subsets. Repertoires with fewer than 30,000 or more than 120,000 public chains were left out of co-occurrence clustering, as were five repertoires with anomalous nucleotide sharing. This immuneACCESS table, as held by TCRdb, lists in-frame sequences with V and J called but not all clones. Of the missing ones, under half trace to an unresolved V gene in checked studies; the others have no known cause. Clonal size and the V and J genes are those of that table, whereas D and trimming came from the DNA. This sample holds 99,000 or so clones; roughly 13% were observed only once. Approximately 16% of the sample is taken by the ten largest.

Counted from cysteine to phenylalanine, this CDR3 has 15 amino acids. Only the CDR3 DNA is retained, 45 bases long and in frame from the first base. V and J lose 6 bases and 6 bases, and a span of 18 bases separates them. In the germline V gene (reference sequence), CDR1 corresponds to MNHEY and CDR2 to SMNVEV. Beyond this particular receptor, the publication reports: Across donors, most TCR sequences were observed very rarely, whereas some public TCRs were present in many individuals. Because counts were too low, around 18 rarely observed V segments, including chromosome 9 orphons, were left out of the earlier analysis of about 620 of the donors. Compared with equally common non-associated chains, HLA-associated TCR beta chains in a later analysis were more clonally expanded and had lower generation probabilities. It was suggested by the authors that the approach could potentially be generalized to other disease states and immunological phenotypes. Immune exposure information for the cohort was limited to CMV serostatus. Assigning TCR associations to individual alleles was difficult when HLA alleles, especially DR and DQ, strongly co-occurred. A cluster of highly shared sequence variants was judged likely to be a technical artifact of the sequencing pipeline. An association between a missense DCLRE1C variant and V-gene and J-gene trimming of TCR beta chains was found in a later genetic analysis and replicated in an independent cohort. In an earlier analysis of approximately 590 of the donors, most TCR beta V segments were observed in productive rearrangements about 87% or about 30% of the time, broadly matching IMGT annotations. Correlated functional status among segregating V segments might be attributable to linkage disequilibrium, but an unknown experimental factor could not be ruled out. Because HLA typing was missing for some donors at each locus, association tests included only the typed subset. Most CMV-associated TCR beta chains appeared to be HLA-restricted in a later analysis, and the HLA associations seemed to be driven largely by CMV exposure. Sequencing depth was assumed to be roughly uniform across donors in the presence/absence analyses, though that assumption may not hold. This cohort had only TCR beta chains sequenced, and the lack of alpha or paired-chain data limited which features could be detected. A later analysis reported that several top co-occurrence clusters appeared linked to parvovirus B19, influenza, CMV and Epstein-Barr virus. The study listed around 160 TCR beta chains as associated with cytomegalovirus. In a later analysis, TCR association rates were found to vary across HLA loci, with the most associated TCRs seen for DRB1 alleles and the fewest for HLA-C alleles. In vitro tests confirmed that a few of the cytomegalovirus-associated TCR beta chains recognize cytomegalovirus antigens. The classifier was reported to diagnose cytomegalovirus status with high specificity and sensitivity in both the original and validation cohorts. A further reported finding was that TCR beta sequences accurately predicted the HLA-A and HLA-B alleles for most subjects in the first cohort. In a later analysis, 15,000 to 20,000 TCR beta sequences were associated with specific HLA alleles at a false discovery rate of 0.05. The 87-base-pair reads could not distinguish some IMGT-functional V segments, including TRBV6-2 and TRBV6-3, so those segments were excluded. A later genetic analysis reported fewer N-insertions in productive TCRs among donors in an Asian-associated ancestry cluster than the roughly 720-donor mean.

This chain joins TRBV27 to TRBJ2-1; matching of 6 bases hints at TRBD1 as the D gene. The TCR sequence derives from a middle-aged man in good health and CMV-seropositive. Sequencing was carried out using PBMCs. The DNA sequence reads TGTGCCAGCAGCCCTAGCAGCCGAGGGGGCAATGAGCAGTTCTTC. Its protein reads: CASSPSSRGGNEQFF.